These 14 T cell receptor beta chains were all obtained from the same sample, sequenced in a study of blood T cell repertoires in COVID-19. Sequencing was performed with immunoSEQ multiplex PCR; in TCRdb, only in-frame clones are kept and a portion is missing. Found here are about 50,000 clones, over 80% of them singletons; the top ten hold about a sixth. Sequenced: peripheral blood. The receptors shown here come from a man aged 35 to 55 with acute or convalescent COVID-19.

The chain couples TRBV7-2 to TRBJ2-3; D not certain. From germline, CDR1 is SGHTA and CDR2 FQGNSA. There are 14 residues in the CDR3. V lost 5 bases to trimming and J lost 0 bases, with 9 bases between them. CDR3 in amino acids: CASSPAASTDTQYF. Here the CDR3 DNA reads TGTGCCAGCAGCCCGGCGGCTAGCACAGATACGCAGTATTTT.

The V and J genes are TRBV18 and TRBJ2-7; 7 bases map to TRBD1. V lost 4 bases to trimming and J lost 0 bases; unmatched junction nucleotides: 3. Germline CDR1 KGHSH, CDR2 LQKENI. The CDR3 loop spans 14 amino acids. CDR3 DNA: TGTGCCAGCTCACGGGACAGAAGCTCCTACGAGCAGTACGTC. Amino acid sequence: CASSRDRSSYEQYV.

V is TRBV29-1 and J is TRBJ2-1, with 7 bases lining up with TRBD2. CDR3 length: 14 amino acids. The junction had 7 bases not matched to a gene; V was cut back by 2 bases and J by 6 bases. The germline V gene has CDR1 SQVTM and CDR2 ANQGSEA. CDR3 sequence (DNA): TGCAGCGTTGAACGCTTAGCGGGCAGCAATGAGCAGTTCTTC. It translates to CSVERLAGSNEQFF.

This chain joins TRBV21-1 and TRBJ2-7; no check of the table's D call, TRBD1, against the DNA was made. TRBV21-1 is assigned pseudogene status. The CDR3 covers 15 residues. Written as DNA, the CDR3 is TGTGCCAGCAGCAAAGGGGCGACAGGGTCCTACGAGCAGTACGTC. Translating it yields CASSKGATGSYEQYV.

The chain is built from TRBV14 and TRBJ1-2, with TRBD1 matching 7 bases. CDR1 is SGHDN, CDR2 FVKESK, per germline. The CDR3 extends over 15 amino acids. With 1 base clipped from V and 7 bases from J, the junction kept 9 bases outside the gene matches. The CDR3 nucleotides read TGTGCCAGCAGCCAAGTTGTAACAGGGGAACTTGGCTACACCTTC. Its protein is CASSQVVTGELGYTF.

The chain is built from TRBV11-2 and TRBJ2-1, with TRBD1 matching 9 bases. V gave up 5 bases and J gave up 1 base; unmatched junction bases: 9. This CDR3 is built from 17 residues. Germline values: CDR1 SGHAT, CDR2 FQNNGV. CDR3 sequence reads: CASSAQPGQGSYNEQFF. CDR3 DNA sequence: TGTGCCAGCAGCGCCCAGCCGGGACAGGGATCCTACAATGAGCAGTTCTTC.

V usage is TRBV29-1 and J usage is TRBJ2-3; 8 nucleotides match TRBD1. Trimming removed 5 bases from V and 5 bases from J; junction bases left unmatched: 9. Germline V gene sequence: CDR1 SQVTM, CDR2 ANQGSEA. The CDR3 spans 14 residues. CDR3 DNA: TGCAGCGTTTATACAGGGGGGCAAGAAGATACGCAGTATTTT. It encodes CSVYTGGQEDTQYF.

V usage is TRBV5-1 and J usage is TRBJ1-2, with a weak D call TRBD1 (5 bases). V lost 4 bases, J lost 1 base, and 11 bases lay in between. Germline V CDR1 and CDR2: SGHRS, YFSETQ. This CDR3 spans 14 amino acids. CDR3 nucleotide sequence: TGCGCCAGCAGCAAAGGGGATAATAACTATGGCTACACCTTC. Its protein product is CASSKGDNNYGYTF. The full variable domain, with the rest looked up from reference TRBV5-1 and TRBJ1-2, is KAGVTQTPRYLIKTRGQQVTLSCSPISGHRSVSWYQQTPGQGLQFLFEYFSETQRNKGNFPGRFSGRQFSNSRSEMNVSTLELGDSALYLCASSKGDNNYGYTFGSGTRLTVV.

The chain employs TRBV9 and TRBJ2-2; tentatively, D is TRBD1 (6 bases). There are 18 residues in the CDR3. In germline, CDR1 is SGDLS, CDR2 YYNGEE. Trimming cost V 0 bases and J 5 bases, with 20 bases left between them. CDR3 region: CASSVVSGRGATTGELFF. CDR3 sequence (DNA): TGTGCCAGCAGCGTAGTGTCGGGCAGGGGCGCTACAACCGGGGAGCTGTTTTTT.

The chain has TRBV24-1 and TRBJ2-2; D is possibly TRBD1 (5 bases). The CDR3 length is 13 residues. Germline V gene sequence: CDR1 KGHDR, CDR2 SFDVKD. V was cut by 4 bases and J by 6 bases, with 8 bases left in between. As DNA, the CDR3 is TGTGCCACCAGTGACAGGGTCTCCGGGGAGCTGTTTTTT. Its protein product is CATSDRVSGELFF.

The V gene is TRBV10-3, the J gene TRBJ1-6; no clear D. Looked up from germline, CDR1 is ENHRY and CDR2 is SYGVKD. The CDR3 has 13 residues. Trimming stripped 4 bases from V and 8 bases from J, with 9 bases between. The CDR3 region is CAISAQEDSPLHF. The CDR3 bases are TGTGCCATCAGTGCCCAGGAAGATTCACCCCTCCACTTT.

This chain joins TRBV18 and TRBJ1-1; the match to TRBD1 covers 8 bases. Germline V gene sequence: CDR1 KGHSH, CDR2 LQKENI. V was pared by 6 bases and J by 1 base, with 4 bases of the junction left unmatched. The CDR3 spans 14 residues. Here the CDR3 DNA reads TGTGCCAGCTCTCTGGACAGGGCGAACACTGAAGCTTTCTTT. It codes for CASSLDRANTEAFF.

This clone showed up just a few times. This sequence joins TRBV7-2 and TRBJ2-1; D possibly corresponds to TRBD1 (5 bases). The germline CDR1 and CDR2 sequences are SGHTA and FQGNSA. Trimming shortened V by 5 bases and J by 9 bases, and 14 bases separated the two germline ends. The CDR3 consists of 13 residues. The CDR3 region is CASSLPSRAEQFF. The CDR3 region has the DNA TGTGCCAGCAGCCTCCCCTCCAGGGCTGAGCAGTTCTTC.

J is TRBJ1-2 and V is TRBV6-5; TRBD1 aligns across 8 bases. Germline CDR1 is MNHEY and CDR2 is SVGAGI. The CDR3 is 14 residues long. V shed 6 bases and J 7 bases; nucleotides not matched to a gene: 10. The chain's CDR3 is CASRTDRAMGGYTF. The CDR3 bases are TGTGCCAGCAGGACGGACAGGGCTATGGGTGGCTACACCTTC.